One and the same sample provided the 14 T cell receptor beta chains below, sequenced in a study of blood T cells in healthy people across ages. With a J-beta primer mix and a sample-barcoded 5' primer, a second PCR ran about 7 to 12 cycles. TCRdb reanalysed the 5' RACE reads using MiXCR and keeps one entry per CDR3 protein. The sample has around 790,000 distinct CDR3 sequences; 40% to 50% are singletons. Source material: blood. All receptors come from a man in his 60s in good health.

This chain links TRBV12-3 or TRBV12-4 with TRBJ1-1, with 8 bases that match TRBD1. The V gene end was trimmed by 2 bases and the J gene end by 3 bases; junction bases not matched to a gene: 2. CDR3 length: 14 residues. The CDR3 region has the DNA TGTGCCAGCAGTTTAAACAGGGGGTACACTGAAGCTTTCTTT. Its translation is CASSLNRGYTEAFF.

This clonotype appeared once. This chain joins TRBV6-2 or TRBV6-3 and TRBJ2-7; D unresolved. Trimming shortened V by 5 bases and J by 2 bases, and 7 bases separated the two germline ends. Germline V gives CDR1 MNHEY, CDR2 SVGEGT. The CDR3 totals 12 residues. CDR3 coding DNA: TGTGCCAGCAGTCACCACACCTACGAGCAGTACTTC. Translated: CASSHHTYEQYF.

The chain recombines TRBV12-3 or TRBV12-4 with TRBJ2-3; 15 nucleotides line up with TRBD2. V lost 5 bases, J lost 3 bases, and 3 bases stayed unmatched. This CDR3 comprises 16 residues. CDR3 region: CASSGLAGGRTDTQYF. The CDR3 coding sequence is TGTGCCAGCAGTGGACTAGCGGGGGGGCGTACAGATACGCAGTATTTT.

This clonotype was detected many times. The CDR3 DNA reads TGTGCCAGCAGCGTCGGACTAGCGGGGTTCTACGAGCAGTACTTC. Protein product: CASSVGLAGFYEQYF. This chain uses TRBV9 with TRBJ2-7; 12 bases agree with TRBD2. The trim removed 2 bases at V and 3 bases at J, leaving 3 bases unmatched. The CDR3 runs 15 residues. Germline-derived CDR1 and CDR2 are SGDLS and YYNGEE.

The rearrangement joins TRBV7-2 to TRBJ2-3; perhaps D is TRBD1 or TRBD2 (6 bases each). With 5 bases removed from V and 0 bases from J, the gap between germline ends came to 18 bases. Germline assignment: CDR1 SGHTA and CDR2 FQGNSA. This CDR3 comprises 17 residues. This CDR3 is CASSVRGGQASTDTQYF. CDR3 nucleotides: TGTGCCAGCAGCGTACGTGGGGGGCAGGCTAGCACAGATACGCAGTATTTT. Filled out from reference TRBV7-2 and TRBJ2-3, the complete variable domain reads GAGVSQSPSNKVTEKGKDVELRCDPISGHTALYWYRQSLGQGLEFLIYFQGNSAPDKSGLPSDRFSAERTGGSVSTLTIQRTQQEDSAVYLCASSVRGGQASTDTQYFGPGTRLTVL.

Details on this clonotype: This sequence may be a read error, since a much larger clone differs from it by one base. The chain combines TRBV27 with TRBJ2-7; TRBD2 aligns across 10 bases. This CDR3 region has 15 residues. From germline, CDR1 is MNHEY and CDR2 SMNVEV (reference sequence). CDR3 region: CASSFASGGSCEQYF. The CDR3 bases are TGTGCCAGCAGTTTCGCTAGCGGGGGTTCCTGCGAGCAGTACTTC.

J is TRBJ1-5 and V is TRBV18, with D maybe TRBD1 (5 bases). Germline CDR1 is KGHSH and CDR2 is LQKENI. The CDR3 consists of 15 residues. With 0 bases removed from V and 7 bases from J, the gap between germline ends came to 13 bases. The CDR3 DNA reads as TGTGCCAGCTCACCACCGGGCAGGGAGGAACAGCCCCAGCATTTT. It translates to CASSPPGREEQPQHF.

The V and J genes are TRBV7-3 and TRBJ2-3; 8 bases are shared with TRBD2. The germline CDR1 and CDR2 sequences are SGHTA and FQGTGA. V was clipped by 4 bases and J by 4 bases; unmatched bases: 7. CDR3 length: 15 amino acids. This CDR3 is CASSSPSGGSDTQYF. CDR3 sequence (DNA): TGTGCCAGCAGCTCACCGAGCGGGGGATCAGATACGCAGTATTTT.

Ten or more counts support this clonotype. V gene TRBV20-1 combines with J gene TRBJ2-3; tentative D call: TRBD1 (5 bases). The CDR3 is 11 residues long. V was shortened by 6 bases and J by 5 bases, with 9 bases between the two germline ends. The V gene's germline CDR1 is DFQATT and CDR2 SNEGSKA (reference sequence). Written as DNA, the CDR3 is TGCAGTGCGTACGACAGAGATACGCAGTATTTT. Translation gives CSAYDRDTQYF.

The CDR3, as DNA: TGTACCAGCAGCCGCCCTTCAGGCGAGCAGTACTTC. Amino acid sequence: CTSSRPSGEQYF. The rearrangement joins TRBV7-2 to TRBJ2-5; D remains ambiguous. The DNA end favors TRBJ2-7, so the J call may be wrong. This CDR3 has 12 residues. Germline V gene lookup returns CDR1 SGHTA and CDR2 FQGNSA.

This clonotype was recorded a few times. V and J are TRBV20-1 and TRBJ2-7, with D unclear. The CDR3 spans 13 residues. The ends were cut back, 6 bases at V and 0 bases at J, with 12 bases in the middle. The germline gives CDR1 DFQATT, CDR2 SNEGSKA (reference sequence). The CDR3 DNA is TGCAGTGCGCTAGGGCGAAGCTCCTACGAGCAGTACTTC. As protein: CSALGRSSYEQYF.

The rearrangement links TRBV7-6 to TRBJ1-4, with a possible D match to TRBD1 (5 bases). The CDR3 length is 14 residues. V shed 6 bases and J shed 8 bases, with 16 bases lying between them. Per the germline V gene, CDR1 is SGHVS and CDR2 is FNYEAQ. CDR3 sequence (DNA): TGTGCCAGCAGTGAACAGGCCTCGGGCGAAAAACTGTTTTTT. It encodes CASSEQASGEKLFF.

As DNA, the CDR3 is TGTGCCAGCAGCTCCCGCCGGGACGGCTACGAGCAGTACTTC. Translating gives CASSSRRDGYEQYF. This sequence joins TRBV5-6 and TRBJ2-7; D possibly uses TRBD1 or TRBD2 (5 bases each). CDR3 length: 14 residues. V was clipped by 3 bases and J by 3 bases, with 13 bases between them. Germline lookup yields CDR1 SGHDT and CDR2 YYEEEE.

This clonotype was recorded a few times. The gene calls are TRBV25-1 and TRBJ2-7; D is perhaps TRBD1 (5 bases). Germline V CDR1 and CDR2: MGHDK, SYGVNS. Trimming took 6 bases from V and 2 from J, leaving 14 bases between them. This CDR3 is built from 14 residues. CDR3 coding DNA: TGTGCCAGCAGGGGGCAAGGACCCACCTACGAGCAGTACTTC. Translation: CASRGQGPTYEQYF.